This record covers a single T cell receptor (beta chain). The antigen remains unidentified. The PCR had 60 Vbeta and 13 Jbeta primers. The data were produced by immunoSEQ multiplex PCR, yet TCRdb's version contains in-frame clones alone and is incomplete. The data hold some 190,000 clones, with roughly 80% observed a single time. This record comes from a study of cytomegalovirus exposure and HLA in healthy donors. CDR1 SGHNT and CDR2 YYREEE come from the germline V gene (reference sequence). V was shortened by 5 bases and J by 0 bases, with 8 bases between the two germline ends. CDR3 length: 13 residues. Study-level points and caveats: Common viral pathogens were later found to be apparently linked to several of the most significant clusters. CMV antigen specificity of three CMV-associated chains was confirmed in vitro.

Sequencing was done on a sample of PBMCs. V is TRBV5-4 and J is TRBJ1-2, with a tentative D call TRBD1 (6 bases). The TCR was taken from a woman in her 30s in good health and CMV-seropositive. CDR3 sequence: CASSTGSNYGYTF. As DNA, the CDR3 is TGTGCCAGCAGTACAGGGTCTAACTATGGCTACACCTTC.